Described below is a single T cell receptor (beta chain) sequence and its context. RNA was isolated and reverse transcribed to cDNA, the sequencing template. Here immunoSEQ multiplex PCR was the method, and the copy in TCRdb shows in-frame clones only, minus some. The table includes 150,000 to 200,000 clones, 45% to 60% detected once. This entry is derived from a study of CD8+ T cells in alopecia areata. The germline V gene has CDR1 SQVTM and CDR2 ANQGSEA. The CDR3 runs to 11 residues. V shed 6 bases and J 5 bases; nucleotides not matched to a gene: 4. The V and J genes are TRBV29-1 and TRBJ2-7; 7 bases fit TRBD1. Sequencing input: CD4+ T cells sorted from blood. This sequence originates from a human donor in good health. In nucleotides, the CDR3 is TGCAGCGTCCAGGGGGTACACGAGCAGTACTTC. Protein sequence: CSVQGVHEQYF.